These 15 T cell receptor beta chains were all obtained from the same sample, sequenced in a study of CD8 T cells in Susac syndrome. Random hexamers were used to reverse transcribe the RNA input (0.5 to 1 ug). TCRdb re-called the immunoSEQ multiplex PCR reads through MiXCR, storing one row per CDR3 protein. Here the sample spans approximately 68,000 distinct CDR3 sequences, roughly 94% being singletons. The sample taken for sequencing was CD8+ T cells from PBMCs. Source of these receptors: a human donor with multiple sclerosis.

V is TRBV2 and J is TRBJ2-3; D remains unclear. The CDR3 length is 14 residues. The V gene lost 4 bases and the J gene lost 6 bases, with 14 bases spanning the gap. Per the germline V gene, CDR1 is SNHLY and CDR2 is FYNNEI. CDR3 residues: CASSGPTSSDTQYF. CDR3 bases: TGTGCCAGCAGTGGGCCAACAAGTTCGGATACGCAGTATTTT.

The CDR3 is CASSQEPSVDTQYF. DNA of the CDR3: TGTGCCAGCAGCCAAGAACCTAGCGTAGATACGCAGTATTTT. The J gene is TRBJ2-3, the V gene TRBV3-1; D is perhaps TRBD2 (6 bases). The CDR3 is 14 residues long. The V gene's germline CDR1 is LGHDT and CDR2 YNNKEL (reference sequence). V was cut by 0 bases and J by 5 bases, with 9 bases left in between.

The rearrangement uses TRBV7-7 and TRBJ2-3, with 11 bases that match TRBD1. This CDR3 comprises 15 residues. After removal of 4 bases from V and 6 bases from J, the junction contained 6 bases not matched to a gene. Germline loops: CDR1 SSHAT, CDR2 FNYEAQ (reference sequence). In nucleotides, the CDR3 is TGTGCCAGCAGCTACGGGACAGGGGGTGAGGATACGCAGTATTTT. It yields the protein CASSYGTGGEDTQYF.

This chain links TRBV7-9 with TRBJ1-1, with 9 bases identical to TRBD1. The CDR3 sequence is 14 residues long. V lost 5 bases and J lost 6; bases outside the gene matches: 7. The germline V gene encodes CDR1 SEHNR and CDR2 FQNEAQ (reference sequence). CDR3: CASSPRDRVAEAFF. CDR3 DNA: TGTGCCAGCAGCCCACGGGACAGGGTTGCTGAAGCTTTCTTT.

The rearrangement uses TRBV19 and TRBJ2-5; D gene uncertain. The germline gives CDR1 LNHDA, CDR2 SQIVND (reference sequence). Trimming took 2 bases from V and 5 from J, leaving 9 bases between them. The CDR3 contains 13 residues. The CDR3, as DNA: TGTGCCAGTAGTATATGGTCTGGGGAGACCCAGTACTTC. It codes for CASSIWSGETQYF.

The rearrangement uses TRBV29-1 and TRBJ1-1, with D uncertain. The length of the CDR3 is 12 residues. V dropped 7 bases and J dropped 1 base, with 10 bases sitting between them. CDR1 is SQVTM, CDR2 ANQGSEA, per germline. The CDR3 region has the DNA TGCAGCGCCCGGGCAGGGAACACTGAAGCTTTCTTT. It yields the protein CSARAGNTEAFF.

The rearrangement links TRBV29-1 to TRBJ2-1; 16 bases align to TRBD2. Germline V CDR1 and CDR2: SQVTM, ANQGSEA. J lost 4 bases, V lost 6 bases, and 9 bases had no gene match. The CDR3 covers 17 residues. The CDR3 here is CSVLPGLAGGLYNEQFF. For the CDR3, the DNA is TGCAGCGTCTTACCGGGACTAGCGGGAGGGCTTTACAATGAGCAGTTCTTC.

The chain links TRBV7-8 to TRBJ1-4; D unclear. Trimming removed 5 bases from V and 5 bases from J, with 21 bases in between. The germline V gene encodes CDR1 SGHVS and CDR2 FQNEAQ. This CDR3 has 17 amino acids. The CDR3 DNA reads TGTGCCAGCAGCCATACGATTGGTCGGACCCAAAATGAAAAACTGTTTTTT. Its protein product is CASSHTIGRTQNEKLFF.

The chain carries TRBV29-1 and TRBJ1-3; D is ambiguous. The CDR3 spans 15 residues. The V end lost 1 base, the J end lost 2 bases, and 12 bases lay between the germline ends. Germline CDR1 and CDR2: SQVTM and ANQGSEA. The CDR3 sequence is CSVEGGLKPGNTIYF. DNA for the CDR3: TGCAGCGTTGAAGGGGGTCTGAAACCTGGAAACACCATATATTTT.

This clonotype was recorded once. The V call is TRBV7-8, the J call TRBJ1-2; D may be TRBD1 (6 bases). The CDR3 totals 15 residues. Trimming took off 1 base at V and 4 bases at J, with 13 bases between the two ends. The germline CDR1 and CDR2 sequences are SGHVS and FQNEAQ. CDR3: CASSLERGAVYGYTF. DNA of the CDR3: TGTGCCAGCAGCTTAGAGCGGGGGGCAGTCTATGGCTACACCTTC.

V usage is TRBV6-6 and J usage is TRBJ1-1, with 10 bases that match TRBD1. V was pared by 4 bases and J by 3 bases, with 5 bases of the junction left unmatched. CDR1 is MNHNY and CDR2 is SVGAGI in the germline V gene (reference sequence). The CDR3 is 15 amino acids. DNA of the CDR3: TGTGCCAGCAGTTCGACAGGGGGCGAGTACACTGAAGCTTTCTTT. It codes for CASSSTGGEYTEAFF.

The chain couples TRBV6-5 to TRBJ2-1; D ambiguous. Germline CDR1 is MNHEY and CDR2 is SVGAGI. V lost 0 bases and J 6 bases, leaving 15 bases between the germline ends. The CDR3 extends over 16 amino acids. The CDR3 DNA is TGTGCCAGCAGTTACTCTCCCATGACGAACTTCAATGAGCAGTTCTTC. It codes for CASSYSPMTNFNEQFF.

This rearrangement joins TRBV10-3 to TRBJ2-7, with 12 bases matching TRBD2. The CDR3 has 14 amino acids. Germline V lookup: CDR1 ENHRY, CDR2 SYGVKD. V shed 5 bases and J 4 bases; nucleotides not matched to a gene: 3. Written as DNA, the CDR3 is TGTGCCATCAGTCTAGCGGGAGGGTGGTACGAGCAGTACTTC. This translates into CAISLAGGWYEQYF.

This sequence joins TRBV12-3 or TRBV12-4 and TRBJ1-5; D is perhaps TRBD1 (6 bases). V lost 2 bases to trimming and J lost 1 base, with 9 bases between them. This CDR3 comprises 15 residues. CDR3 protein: CASSLRGMSNQPQHF. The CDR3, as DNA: TGTGCCAGCAGTTTAAGGGGGATGAGCAATCAGCCCCAGCATTTT.

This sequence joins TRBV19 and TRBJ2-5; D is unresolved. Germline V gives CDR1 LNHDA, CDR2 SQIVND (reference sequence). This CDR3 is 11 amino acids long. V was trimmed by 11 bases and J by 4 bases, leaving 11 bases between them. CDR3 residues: CASGDGETQYF. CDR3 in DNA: TGTGCCTCCGGAGACGGAGAGACCCAGTACTTC. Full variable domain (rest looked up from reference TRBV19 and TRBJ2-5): DGGITQSPKYLFRKEGQNVTLSCEQNLNHDAMYWYRQDPGQGLRLIYYSQIVNDFQKGDIAEGYSVSREKKESFPLTVTSAQKNPTAFYLCASGDGETQYFGPGTRLLVL.